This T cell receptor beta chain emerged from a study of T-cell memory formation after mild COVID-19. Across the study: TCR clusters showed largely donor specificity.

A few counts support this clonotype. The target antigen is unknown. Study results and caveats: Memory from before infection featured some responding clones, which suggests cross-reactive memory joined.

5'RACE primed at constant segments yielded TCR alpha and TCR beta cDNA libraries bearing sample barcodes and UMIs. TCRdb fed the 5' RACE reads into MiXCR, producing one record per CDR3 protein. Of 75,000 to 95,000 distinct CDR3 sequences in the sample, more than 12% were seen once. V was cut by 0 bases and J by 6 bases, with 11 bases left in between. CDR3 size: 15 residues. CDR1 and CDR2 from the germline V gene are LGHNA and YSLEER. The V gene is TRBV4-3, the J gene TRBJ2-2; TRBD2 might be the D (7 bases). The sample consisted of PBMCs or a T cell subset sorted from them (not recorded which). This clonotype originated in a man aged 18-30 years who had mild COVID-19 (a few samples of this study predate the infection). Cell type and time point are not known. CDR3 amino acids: CASSQDRGGAGELFF. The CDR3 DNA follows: TGCGCCAGCAGCCAAGATAGAGGGGGGGCCGGGGAGCTGTTTTTT.